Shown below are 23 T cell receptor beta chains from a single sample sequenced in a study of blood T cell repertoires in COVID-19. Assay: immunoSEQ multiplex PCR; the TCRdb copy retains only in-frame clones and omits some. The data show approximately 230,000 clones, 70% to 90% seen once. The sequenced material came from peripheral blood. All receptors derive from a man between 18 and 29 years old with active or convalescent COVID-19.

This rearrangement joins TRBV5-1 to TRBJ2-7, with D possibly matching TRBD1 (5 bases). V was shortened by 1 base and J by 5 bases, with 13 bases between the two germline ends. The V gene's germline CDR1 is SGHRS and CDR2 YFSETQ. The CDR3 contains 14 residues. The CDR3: CASSLQTGGDEQYF. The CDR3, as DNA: TGCGCCAGCAGCTTGCAAACAGGCGGAGACGAGCAGTACTTC. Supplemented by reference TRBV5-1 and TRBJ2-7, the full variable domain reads KAGVTQTPRYLIKTRGQQVTLSCSPISGHRSVSWYQQTPGQGLQFLFEYFSETQRNKGNFPGRFSGRQFSNSRSEMNVSTLELGDSALYLCASSLQTGGDEQYFGPGTRLTVT.

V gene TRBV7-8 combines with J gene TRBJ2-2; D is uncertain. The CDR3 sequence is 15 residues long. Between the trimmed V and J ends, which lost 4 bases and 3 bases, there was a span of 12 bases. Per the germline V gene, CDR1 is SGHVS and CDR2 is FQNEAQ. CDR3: CASSSQLSHTGELFF. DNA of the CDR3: TGTGCCAGCAGCTCCCAATTGAGCCACACCGGGGAGCTGTTTTTT.

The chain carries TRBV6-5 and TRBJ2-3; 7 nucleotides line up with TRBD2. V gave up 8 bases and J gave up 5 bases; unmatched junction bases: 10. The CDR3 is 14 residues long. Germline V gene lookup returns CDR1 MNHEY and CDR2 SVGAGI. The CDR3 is CASSLREGKDTQYF. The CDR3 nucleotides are TGTGCCAGCTCTCTCAGGGAGGGAAAAGATACGCAGTATTTT.

CDR3 sequence (DNA): TGTGCCAGCAGCTTAGCGCTAACGGGGAACACTGAAGCTTTCTTT. Translation: CASSLALTGNTEAFF. The chain links TRBV7-8 to TRBJ1-1; no clear D gene. Germline V gene data show CDR1 as SGHVS and CDR2 as FQNEAQ. The V gene lost 0 bases and the J gene lost 1 base, with 9 bases spanning the gap. The CDR3 length is 15 residues.

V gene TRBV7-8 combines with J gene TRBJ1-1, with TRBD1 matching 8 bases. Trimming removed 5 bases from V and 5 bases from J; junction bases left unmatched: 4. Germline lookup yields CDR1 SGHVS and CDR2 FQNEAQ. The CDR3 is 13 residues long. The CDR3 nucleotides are TGTGCCAGCAGCGACAGGGGAAGTACTGAAGCTTTCTTT. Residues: CASSDRGSTEAFF.

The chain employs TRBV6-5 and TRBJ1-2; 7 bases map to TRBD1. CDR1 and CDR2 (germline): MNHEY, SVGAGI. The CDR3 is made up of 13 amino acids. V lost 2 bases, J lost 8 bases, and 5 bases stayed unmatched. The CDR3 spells CASSYRRGQGYTF. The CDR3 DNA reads TGTGCCAGCAGTTACCGAAGGGGGCAAGGCTACACCTTC.

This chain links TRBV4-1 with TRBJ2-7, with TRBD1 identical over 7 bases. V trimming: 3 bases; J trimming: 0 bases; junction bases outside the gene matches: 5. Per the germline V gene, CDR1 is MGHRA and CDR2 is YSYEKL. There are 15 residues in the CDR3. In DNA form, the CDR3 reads TGCGCCAGCAGCCACGGACAGGAGAGCTCCTACGAGCAGTACTTC. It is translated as CASSHGQESSYEQYF.

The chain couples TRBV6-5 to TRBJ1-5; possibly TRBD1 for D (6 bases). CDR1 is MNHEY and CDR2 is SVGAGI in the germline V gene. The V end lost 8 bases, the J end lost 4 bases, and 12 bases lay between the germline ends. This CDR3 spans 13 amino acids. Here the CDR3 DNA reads TGTGCCAGCGTCTGGGGGCCTAATCAGCCCCAGCATTTT. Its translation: CASVWGPNQPQHF.

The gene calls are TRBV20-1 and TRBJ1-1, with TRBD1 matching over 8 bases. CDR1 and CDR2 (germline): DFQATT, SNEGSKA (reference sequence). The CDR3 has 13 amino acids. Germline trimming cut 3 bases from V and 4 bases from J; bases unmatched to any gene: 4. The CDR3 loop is CSASGTGGTEAFF. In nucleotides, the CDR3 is TGCAGTGCTAGTGGGACAGGAGGCACTGAAGCTTTCTTT.

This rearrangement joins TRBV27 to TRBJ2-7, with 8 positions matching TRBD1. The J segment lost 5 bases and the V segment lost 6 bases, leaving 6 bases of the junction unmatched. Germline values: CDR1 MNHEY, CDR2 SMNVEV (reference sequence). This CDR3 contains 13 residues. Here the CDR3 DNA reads TGTGCCAGCAGATTCTTGGACAGGGACGAGCAGTACTTC. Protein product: CASRFLDRDEQYF.

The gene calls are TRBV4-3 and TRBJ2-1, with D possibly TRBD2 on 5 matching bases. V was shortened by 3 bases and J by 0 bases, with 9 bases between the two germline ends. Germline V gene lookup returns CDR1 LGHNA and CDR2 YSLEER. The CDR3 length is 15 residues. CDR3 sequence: CASSHTRDSYNEQFF. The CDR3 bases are TGCGCCAGCAGCCATACTAGGGACTCCTACAATGAGCAGTTCTTC.

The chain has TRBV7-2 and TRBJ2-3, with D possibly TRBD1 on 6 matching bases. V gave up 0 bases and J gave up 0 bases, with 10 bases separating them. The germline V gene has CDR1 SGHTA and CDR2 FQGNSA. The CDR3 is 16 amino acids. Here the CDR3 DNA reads TGTGCCAGCAGCTTAGCGGGGGCAGGTAGCACAGATACGCAGTATTTT. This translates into CASSLAGAGSTDTQYF.

The DNA of the CDR3 is TGTGCCAGCAGCCGTTGGGACAAGAACACTGAAGCTTTCTTT. Its protein product is CASSRWDKNTEAFF. The V call is TRBV14, the J call TRBJ1-1; tentatively, D is TRBD1 (6 bases). Looked up from germline, CDR1 is SGHDN and CDR2 is FVKESK. With 4 bases removed from V and 1 base from J, the gap between germline ends came to 10 bases. This CDR3 is built from 14 residues.

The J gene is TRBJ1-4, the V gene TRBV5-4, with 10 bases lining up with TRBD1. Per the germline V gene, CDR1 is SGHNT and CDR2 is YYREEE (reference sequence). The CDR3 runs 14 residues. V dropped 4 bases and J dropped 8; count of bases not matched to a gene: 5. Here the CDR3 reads CASSPGTGAEKLFF. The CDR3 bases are TGTGCCAGCAGCCCCGGGACAGGGGCGGAAAAACTGTTTTTT. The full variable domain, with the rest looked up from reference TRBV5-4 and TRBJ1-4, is ETGVTQSPTHLIKTRGQQVTLRCSSQSGHNTVSWYQQALGQGPQFIFQYYREEENGRGNFPPRFSGLQFPNYSSELNVNALELDDSALYLCASSPGTGAEKLFFGSGTQLSVL.

The CDR3 bases are TGTGCCAGCAGCCAACAGGTCTCTGGGGCCAACGTCCTGACTTTC. Translated: CASSQQVSGANVLTF. V is TRBV3-1 (or the pseudogene TRBV3-2) and J is TRBJ2-6; D unresolved. The CDR3 sequence is 15 residues long. V shed 2 bases and J shed 0 bases, with 5 bases lying between them. Germline V gene lookup returns CDR1 LGHDT and CDR2 YNNKEL (reference sequence).

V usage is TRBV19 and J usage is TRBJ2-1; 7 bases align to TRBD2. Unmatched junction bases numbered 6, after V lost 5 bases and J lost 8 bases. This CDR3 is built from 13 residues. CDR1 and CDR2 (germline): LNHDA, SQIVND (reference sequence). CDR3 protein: CASSAGDRDEQFF. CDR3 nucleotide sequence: TGTGCCAGTAGTGCGGGGGACCGGGATGAGCAGTTCTTC. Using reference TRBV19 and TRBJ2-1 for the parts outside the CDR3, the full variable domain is DGGITQSPKYLFRKEGQNVTLSCEQNLNHDAMYWYRQDPGQGLRLIYYSQIVNDFQKGDIAEGYSVSREKKESFPLTVTSAQKNPTAFYLCASSAGDRDEQFFGPGTRLTVL.

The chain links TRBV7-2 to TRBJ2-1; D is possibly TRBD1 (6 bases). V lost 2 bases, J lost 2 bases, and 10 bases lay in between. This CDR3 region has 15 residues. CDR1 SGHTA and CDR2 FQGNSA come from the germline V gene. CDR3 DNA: TGTGCCAGCAGCTTACAAGGGGGTGCCTACAATGAGCAGTTCTTC. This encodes CASSLQGGAYNEQFF. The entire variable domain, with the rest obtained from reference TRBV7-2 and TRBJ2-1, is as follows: GAGVSQSPSNKVTEKGKDVELRCDPISGHTALYWYRQSLGQGLEFLIYFQGNSAPDKSGLPSDRFSAERTGGSVSTLTIQRTQQEDSAVYLCASSLQGGAYNEQFFGPGTRLTVL.

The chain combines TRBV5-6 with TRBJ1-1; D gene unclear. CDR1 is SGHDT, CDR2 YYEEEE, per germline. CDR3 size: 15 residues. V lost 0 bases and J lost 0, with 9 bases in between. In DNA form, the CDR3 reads TGTGCCAGCAGCTTGGGGGGAGGTATGAACACTGAAGCTTTCTTT. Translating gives CASSLGGGMNTEAFF.

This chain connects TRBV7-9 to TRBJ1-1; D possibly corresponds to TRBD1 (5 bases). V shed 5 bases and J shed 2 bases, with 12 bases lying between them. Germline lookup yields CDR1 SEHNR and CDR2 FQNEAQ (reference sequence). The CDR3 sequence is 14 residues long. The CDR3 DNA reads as TGTGCCAGCAGCCCGAGGACATCCAACACTGAAGCTTTCTTT. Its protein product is CASSPRTSNTEAFF.

The CDR3 reads CASSFGHQNTEAFF. CDR3 DNA sequence: TGTGCCAGCAGCTTCGGACACCAGAACACTGAAGCTTTCTTT. This chain connects TRBV11-2 to TRBJ1-1, with D possibly being TRBD1 (5 bases). This CDR3 comprises 14 residues. Trimming took off 3 bases at V and 1 base at J, with 9 bases between the two ends. Germline CDR1 SGHAT, CDR2 FQNNGV.

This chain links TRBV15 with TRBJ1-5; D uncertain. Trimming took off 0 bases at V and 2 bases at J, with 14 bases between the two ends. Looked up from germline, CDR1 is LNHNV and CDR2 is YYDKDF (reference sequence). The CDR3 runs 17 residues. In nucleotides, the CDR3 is TGTGCCACCAGCAGAGATCTCTGGCCGGAGGGCAATCAGCCCCAGCATTTT. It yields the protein CATSRDLWPEGNQPQHF.

The CDR3 here is CASRPLTGGIGYTF. CDR3 coding DNA: TGTGCCAGCAGACCCTTAACAGGGGGCATAGGCTACACCTTC. The chain couples TRBV11-2 to TRBJ1-2; 9 positions match TRBD1. The CDR3 has 14 residues. The V segment lost 6 bases and the J segment 8 bases; nucleotides outside the gene matches: 10. Per the germline V gene, CDR1 is SGHAT and CDR2 is FQNNGV.

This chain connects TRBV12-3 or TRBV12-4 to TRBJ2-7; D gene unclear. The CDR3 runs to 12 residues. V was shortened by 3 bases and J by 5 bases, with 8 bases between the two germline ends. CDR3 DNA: TGTGCCAGCAGTTTTACTTCCCACGAGCAGTACTTC. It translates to CASSFTSHEQYF.